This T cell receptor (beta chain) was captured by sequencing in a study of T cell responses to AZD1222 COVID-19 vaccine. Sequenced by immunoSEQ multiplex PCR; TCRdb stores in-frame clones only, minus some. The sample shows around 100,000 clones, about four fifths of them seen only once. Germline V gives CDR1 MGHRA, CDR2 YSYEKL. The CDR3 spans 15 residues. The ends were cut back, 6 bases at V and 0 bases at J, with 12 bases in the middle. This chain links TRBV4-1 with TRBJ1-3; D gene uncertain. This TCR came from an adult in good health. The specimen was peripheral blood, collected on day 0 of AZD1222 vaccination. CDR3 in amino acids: CASRRIPVSGNTIYF. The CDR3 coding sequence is TGCGCCAGCAGGAGGATACCGGTCTCTGGAAACACCATATATTTT.